This TCR beta chain came from a study of post-analysis software for immune sequencing data. At the level of the study: The patients showed relapsing-remitting, secondary progressive and progressive-relapsing multiple sclerosis courses. Study findings and constraints: The five TRBV segments detected at higher frequency in patients than in controls included TRBV5-6, TRBV5-1 and TRBV20-1. Normalized Chao1 diversity was significantly lower in multiple sclerosis patients than in controls. Batch-mates among the samples co-clustered strongly by F measure.

Built from TCR beta cDNA, the libraries had unique molecular identifiers in them. TCRdb reprocessed the PCR reads via MiXCR and lists one record per CDR3 protein. The repertoire includes 700,000 to 800,000 distinct CDR3 sequences, 25% to 30% of them detected once, and 0.56% sits in the top ten. With regard to this clonotype: Its antigen is unknown.

The germline V gene has CDR1 KGHDR and CDR2 SFDVKD. The CDR3 extends over 15 amino acids. Trimming pared 5 bases from V and 3 bases from J, leaving 15 bases between. The genes are TRBV24-1 and TRBJ1-1; TRBD1 might be the D (6 bases). The sequence derives from a girl under 18 with multiple sclerosis. The sequencing sample was made of blood. Here the CDR3 DNA reads TGTGCCACCAGTGGGGGGGGGCTAGGTGACACTGAAGCTTTCTTT. Amino acids: CATSGGGLGDTEAFF.